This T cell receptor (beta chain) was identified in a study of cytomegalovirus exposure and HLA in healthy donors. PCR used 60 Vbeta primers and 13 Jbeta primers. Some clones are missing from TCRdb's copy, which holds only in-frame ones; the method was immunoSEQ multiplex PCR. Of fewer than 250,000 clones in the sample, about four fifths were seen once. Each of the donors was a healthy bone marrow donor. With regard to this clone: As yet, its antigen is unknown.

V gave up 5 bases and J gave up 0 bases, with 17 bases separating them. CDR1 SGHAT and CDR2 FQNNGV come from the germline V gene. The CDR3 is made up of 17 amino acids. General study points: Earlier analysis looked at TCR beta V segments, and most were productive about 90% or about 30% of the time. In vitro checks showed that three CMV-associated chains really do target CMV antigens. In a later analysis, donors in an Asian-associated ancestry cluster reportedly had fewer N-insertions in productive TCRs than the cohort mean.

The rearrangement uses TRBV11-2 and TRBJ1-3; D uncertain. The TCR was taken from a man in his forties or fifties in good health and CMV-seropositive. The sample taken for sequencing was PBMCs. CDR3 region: CASSPFGGKGSGNTIYF. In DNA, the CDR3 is TGTGCCAGCAGCCCCTTCGGAGGGAAAGGCTCTGGAAACACCATATATTTT.